This T cell receptor beta chain was identified in a study of shared clonotypes between healthy human individuals. At the level of the study: Contributing individuals were a couple of females and three males aged 18 to 49. Study-level points and caveats: Rarefaction indicated that sorted-subset sequencing remained incomplete although depth was large. Specimens sampled were limited to blood, with tissue repertoires likely differing. Against clonotypes common to all four donors, non-shared ones had lower generation probabilities.

Sequenced by immunoSEQ multiplex PCR; TCRdb stores in-frame clones only, minus some. The data show 1.5 million to 2.5 million clones, with around 96% seen just once and roughly 1% held by the top ten. There are 11 residues in the CDR3. V dropped 5 bases and J dropped 4 bases, with 5 bases sitting between them. Germline CDR1 is MNHEY and CDR2 is SMNVEV (reference sequence). The naive CD8 subset, CD45RO-negative cells positively selected for CCR7, excluded terminally differentiated effector memory CD45RA+ cells. This clone appeared a few times. Its antigen is still unknown. The TCR comes from a man aged 18 to 35 in good health. The sequencing sample was made of naive CD8+ T cells sorted from blood. The gene calls are TRBV27 and TRBJ1-1; D gene ambiguous. The CDR3 loop reads CASSTPTEAFF. DNA for the CDR3: TGTGCCAGCAGTACCCCCACTGAAGCTTTCTTT.